This T cell receptor (beta chain) was retrieved from a study of blood T cell repertoires in COVID-19 (dated by TCRdb to about 2020). Concerning the study at large: Samples from collaborators originated in the United States, Italy and Spain and spanned both the acute and convalescent phases of COVID-19. A freely available public database, intended as a resource for researchers studying the immune response to SARS-CoV-2, is where the repertoires were released. The dataset comprised deeply sampled blood TCRbeta repertoires from subjects exposed to, actively infected with, or recovered from COVID-19. Nearly every sample came with metadata listing a de-identified subject ID, COVID-19 status, age in years and sex. The prospective study material was composed of cDNA or gDNA derived from T cells, B-cell-depleted T cells, or PBMCs. Where available, HLA class I and class II types were obtained from metadata supplied by the sample provider rather than from assay-based typing. Samples were obtained from the ongoing ImmuneRACE study (first 160 participants) and from about 1,300 subjects provided by 6 global collaborators. Beyond this particular receptor, the publication reports: The amount of clinical and demographic metadata varied by source and participant and was provided uncurated.

Regarding this clone: What this receptor recognizes is not known. Base quality data are lacking; no much larger clone is found one base away.

Participants in the prospective study were aged roughly 18 to 90 years, lived in 24 United States geographic areas, and enrolled through a virtual design. In the prospective study, participants were assigned to cohorts based on the clinical history participants reported in a screening survey and a study questionnaire. Recovered participants in ImmuneRACE Cohort 3 were defined as having two consecutive negative NP/OP PCR tests, clearance from a healthcare professional, or resolution of symptoms. In the prospective study, mobile phlebotomists collected whole blood, serum and a nasopharyngeal or oropharyngeal swab from each participant. Participants in the prospective study had the option to provide additional blood draws and questionnaires over an approximately 2-month period. Prospective study blood samples were shipped either frozen or at room temperature before DNA extraction. V is clipped by 8 bases and J by 9 bases, and the sequence between their germline boundaries is 12 bases long. Looking up the germline V gene yields CDR1 SGHTS and CDR2 YDEGEE. The CDR3 runs 11 amino acids, cysteine and phenylalanine included. Of the read, only the CDR3 DNA is kept; its 33 bases are in frame from base 1.

The immunoSEQ Assay, a bias-controlled multiplex PCR, was used to amplify TCRbeta CDR3 regions from genomic DNA. Per the authors' processing: Nucleated cell counts per sample were estimated from amplification of reference gene primers within the assay. Sequence reads were collapsed and filtered to measure the absolute abundance of every unique TCRbeta CDR3 rearrangement. For each sample, productive Simpson clonality was calculated as the square root of Simpson's diversity index over productive rearrangements. As stored in TCRdb, this immuneACCESS dataset retains in-frame rearrangements with V and J assigned. A fraction of the clones does not appear; measured against another copy, unresolved V genes explain less than half of the discrepancy, and the remainder lacks a known reason. V, J and clone size are those of that table, while D and trimming were read from the DNA. The sample table shows around 200,000 clones, and approximately 75% are seen once. The ten biggest clones cover roughly 8.7% of the sample.

Sequencing was carried out using PBMCs or T cells enriched from blood (not recorded which). The clonotype originates from a man between 40 and 49 years old who had recovered from COVID-19. The chain couples TRBV5-8 to TRBJ2-1; the D gene lacks a confident call. The bases are TGTGCCAGTAGAGAAGGCGGTGAGCAGTTCTTC. Translated, this gives CASREGGEQFF.